The 13 T cell receptor beta chains presented below share a single source sample, sequenced in a study of blood T cells in healthy people across ages. Primed by a sample-barcoded 5' primer and a J-beta primer mix, a second PCR proceeded for 7 to 11 cycles. TCRdb re-derived calls from the 5' RACE reads in MiXCR, one entry per CDR3 protein. The sample holds some 1.6 million distinct CDR3 sequences, about 35% seen once. Sequenced: blood. The receptors derive from a young woman in good health.

This clonotype was counted many times. A much larger clone sits a single nucleotide away, making a read error possible. This CDR3 reads CSARGTGGQAQYF. CDR3 bases: TGCAGTGCTAGAGGGACAGGGGGACAGGCGCAGTACTTC. The rearrangement joins TRBV20-1 to TRBJ2-7, with 10 bases aligning to TRBD1. The junction had 6 bases not matched to a gene; V was cut back by 1 base and J by 9 bases. This CDR3 is 13 amino acids long. CDR1 is DFQATT, CDR2 SNEGSKA, per germline (reference sequence).

This clonotype was counted between two and nine times. The J gene is TRBJ2-7, the V gene TRBV7-2, with a weak D call TRBD2 (5 bases). V lost 0 bases and J 0 bases, leaving 12 bases between the germline ends. Per germline, CDR1 SGHTA and CDR2 FQGNSA. The CDR3 covers 16 residues. The CDR3 sequence: CASSLARAVSSYEQYF. The CDR3, as DNA: TGTGCCAGCAGCTTAGCAAGAGCGGTCTCCTCCTACGAGCAGTACTTC. Full variable domain (outside the CDR3, taken from reference TRBV7-2 and TRBJ2-7): GAGVSQSPSNKVTEKGKDVELRCDPISGHTALYWYRQSLGQGLEFLIYFQGNSAPDKSGLPSDRFSAERTGGSVSTLTIQRTQQEDSAVYLCASSLARAVSSYEQYFGPGTRLTVT.

This clonotype was recorded a few times. The chain employs TRBV14 and TRBJ2-3, with D unclear. This CDR3 has 14 amino acids. Deletions cut 4 bases from V and 5 bases from J, with 13 bases between. The germline V gene encodes CDR1 SGHDN and CDR2 FVKESK. The CDR3: CASSLAPYVDTQYF. In DNA form, the CDR3 reads TGTGCCAGCAGCCTTGCACCCTACGTAGATACGCAGTATTTT.

The rearrangement links TRBV7-3 to TRBJ1-1, with D possibly TRBD1 on 6 matching bases. V shed 5 bases and J shed 5 bases, with 18 bases lying between them. The length of the CDR3 is 15 residues. In germline, CDR1 is SGHTA, CDR2 FQGTGA. The DNA of the CDR3 is TGTGCCAGCAGCCCCTCTTCGGGGGGGGCAACTGAAGCTTTCTTT. Translated, it gives CASSPSSGGATEAFF.

The chain has TRBV28 and TRBJ2-5; possible D gene TRBD1, 5 bases. V lost 3 bases and J lost 3, with 11 bases in between. The germline gives CDR1 MDHEN, CDR2 SYDVKM. The CDR3 runs to 14 residues. In nucleotides, the CDR3 is TGTGCCAGCAGTTTGGGGCGGAACGAAGAGACCCAGTACTTC. It yields the protein CASSLGRNEETQYF.

This clonotype was detected only once. The V and J genes are TRBV24-1 and TRBJ1-5; the D gene is possibly TRBD1 (5 bases). This CDR3 spans 14 amino acids. Germline values: CDR1 KGHDR, CDR2 SFDVKD. Trimming stripped 6 bases from V and 8 bases from J, with 16 bases between. The CDR3 here is CATSPGREFEPQHF. CDR3 in DNA: TGTGCCACCAGTCCCGGCAGGGAGTTTGAGCCCCAGCATTTT.

This chain joins TRBV7-3 and TRBJ2-5; 8 positions match TRBD1. Germline lookup yields CDR1 SGHTA and CDR2 FQGTGA. CDR3 length: 15 amino acids. J lost 4 bases, V lost 5 bases, and 9 bases had no gene match. The CDR3 is CASSATGGFLETQYF. CDR3 sequence (DNA): TGTGCCAGCAGCGCCACAGGGGGATTTCTAGAGACCCAGTACTTC.

The V and J genes are TRBV6-2 or TRBV6-3 and TRBJ1-2; D is undetermined. Germline CDR1 reads MNHEY; CDR2 reads SVGEGT. V lost 6 bases, J lost 2 bases, and 16 bases lay in between. The CDR3 totals 15 residues. CDR3 sequence reads: CASRTEVSRNYGYTF. The CDR3 DNA follows: TGTGCCAGCAGAACAGAGGTCTCCCGCAACTATGGCTACACCTTC.

The chain has TRBV5-6 and TRBJ2-3; TRBD2 matches 8 bases. The germline CDR1 and CDR2 sequences are SGHDT and YYEEEE. With 3 bases clipped from V and 6 bases from J, the junction kept 9 bases outside the gene matches. The CDR3 spans 15 residues. CDR3 residues: CASSSLAGKWDTQYF. In nucleotides, the CDR3 is TGTGCCAGCAGCTCATTAGCGGGAAAATGGGATACGCAGTATTTT.

Of note for this clonotype: A much larger clone differs by one base, so this may be a read error. The chain is built from TRBV29-1 and TRBJ2-5; tentative D call: TRBD1 (6 bases). The germline CDR1 and CDR2 sequences are SQVTM and ANQGSEA. The CDR3 contains 13 residues. V lost 4 bases to trimming and J lost 11 bases, with 20 bases between them. The CDR3 loop reads CSVGTANSYGQYF. The CDR3 region has the DNA TGCAGCGTTGGGACAGCTAATTCCTACGGGCAGTACTTC.

This chain connects TRBV30 to TRBJ1-6; TRBD1 is a possible D gene (5 bases). Germline V gives CDR1 GTSNPN, CDR2 SVGIG (reference sequence). The CDR3 contains 14 residues. Trimming removed 5 bases at V and 7 bases at J, with 15 bases between. This chain's CDR3 is CAWSPGTLNSPLHF. CDR3 nucleotides: TGTGCCTGGTCCCCCGGGACGCTGAATTCACCCCTCCACTTT. The variable domain in full, with the rest retrieved from reference TRBV30 and TRBJ1-6, is SQTIHQWPATLVQPVGSPLSLECTVEGTSNPNLYWYRQAAGRGLQLLFYSVGIGQISSEVPQNLSASRPQDRQFILSSKKLLLSDSGFYLCAWSPGTLNSPLHFGNGTRLTVT.

CDR3 nucleotides: TGTGCCACCAGCTACGGGTTGGAATCCGAGCAGTACTTC. This gives the protein CATSYGLESEQYF. This chain joins TRBV15 and TRBJ2-7; the D is unclear. The CDR3 consists of 13 residues. The germline V gene has CDR1 LNHNV and CDR2 YYDKDF (reference sequence). V shed 5 bases and J shed 6 bases, with 14 bases lying between them.

This clonotype has more than one count but fewer than ten. The V gene is TRBV2, the J gene TRBJ1-5; tentative D call: TRBD1 (6 bases). V was clipped by 6 bases and J by 1 base, with 13 bases between them. The CDR3 is 15 residues long. Looked up from germline, CDR1 is SNHLY and CDR2 is FYNNEI. CDR3 nucleotide sequence: TGTGCCAGCAGATCCACAGGGCTGAGCAATCAGCCCCAGCATTTT. Translation gives CASRSTGLSNQPQHF.